Listed below are T cell receptor beta chains from one sample, sequenced in a study of cytomegalovirus exposure and HLA in healthy donors. Only in-frame clones appear in the TCRdb table, and some are missing; sequencing was by immunoSEQ multiplex PCR. The data show 100,000 to 150,000 clones, with around 95% seen just once and about 1.7% held by the top ten. Material: PBMCs. The receptor set was obtained from a man between 18 and 35 years old in good health and CMV-seronegative. Each CDR3 is given with its conserved first and last residue. Size tells how often a clone was seen (once, few, many) or the class of an expanded clone, and some rows leave it out.

>TRBJ2-7|-|TRBV6-1
CASSDHTPYEQYF
>TRBJ1-2|-|TRBV5-1
CASSSRSRTGNYGYTF
>TRBJ2-1|-|TRBV9
CASTPSGSYNEQFF
>TRBJ2-7|-|TRBV10-3
CAISDLSRQGQYEQYF
>TRBJ1-2|-|TRBV6-5
CASSFPGQAQWGYTF
>TRBJ2-7|-|TRBV23-1
CANTKAGEQYF
>TRBJ1-5|-|TRBV30
CAWSVARQPQHF
>TRBJ2-7|-|TRBV27
CASSPTRLAGGGEQYF
>TRBJ2-1|-|TRBV29-1
CSVEGWTSGSVYNEQFF
>TRBJ2-7|-|TRBV29-1
CSVRLAGGLEQYF
>TRBJ2-1|once|TRBV30
CAWTAGQGELNEQFF
>TRBJ2-7|once|TRBV5-5
CASRRQRDSQQYF
>TRBJ1-4|once|TRBV6-5
CASSYRGGKLFF
>TRBJ1-3|-|TRBV4-1
CASRQPLRGPRDTIYF
>TRBJ1-1|-|TRBV19
CASRRDRVNTEAFF
>TRBJ2-3|-|TRBV19
CASSSNLAGALGTDTQYF
>TRBJ2-7|-|TRBV10-2
CASTQGGEQYF
>TRBJ2-3|-|TRBV28
CASSRKRELTDTQYF
>TRBJ1-2|-|TRBV6-5
CASSYGDGVYGYTF
>TRBJ1-4|-|TRBV7-9
CASSLSEKEELFF
>TRBJ2-3|-|TRBV28
CASSFSLAEGTDTQYF
>TRBJ1-2|few|TRBV5-1
CASSLDGGAGYTF
>TRBJ1-5|-|TRBV28
CASFPQYSNQPQHF
>TRBJ2-2|-|TRBV28
CASSFILAGGYTGELFF
>TRBJ1-5|-|TRBV19
CASSIGDRAYQPQHF
>TRBJ2-5|-|TRBV7-9
CASSLLAGRETQYF
>TRBJ2-7|once|TRBV7-6
CASSLGGPSYEQYF
>TRBJ2-7|-|TRBV30
CAWSRGQVYEQYF
>TRBJ2-2|-|TRBV7-8
CASSLVRDRVTGELFF
>TRBJ2-1|-|TRBV5-4
CASSLRGLLAGSSYNEQFF
>TRBJ2-5|once|TRBV4-1
CASSRQAGGPRETQYF